Shown below are 20 T cell receptor beta chains from a single sample sequenced in a study of cytomegalovirus exposure and HLA in healthy donors. In the PCR, 60 Vbeta and 13 Jbeta primers were used. Measured with immunoSEQ multiplex PCR; TCRdb has only the in-frame clones, and not every one. The table has about 120,000 clones, around 81% seen once; the top ten hold 3.9%. The sequenced sample was PBMCs. Source of these receptors: a young woman in good health and CMV-seronegative.

This clone came up a few times. This rearrangement joins TRBV7-9 to TRBJ1-4, with a possible D match to TRBD1 (6 bases). Germline CDR1 SEHNR, CDR2 FQNEAQ (reference sequence). Trimming removed 5 bases at V and 8 bases at J, with 9 bases between. The CDR3 contains 12 residues. CDR3 protein: CASSPGQEKLFF. CDR3 coding DNA: TGTGCCAGCAGCCCAGGACAGGAAAAACTGTTTTTT.

This clone was counted between two and nine times. The CDR3 loop reads CASSVSQGARDYGYTF. Written as DNA, the CDR3 is TGCGCCAGCAGCGTGTCACAGGGGGCGCGCGACTATGGCTACACCTTC. V usage is TRBV5-1 and J usage is TRBJ1-2; TRBD1 matches 9 bases. The CDR3 extends over 16 amino acids. Trimming at V came to 4 bases and at J to 3 bases, leaving 10 bases not matched to a gene. CDR1 is SGHRS and CDR2 is YFSETQ in the germline V gene.

The chain employs TRBV6-5 and TRBJ1-2; 7 bases agree with TRBD1. Germline V lookup: CDR1 MNHEY, CDR2 SVGAGI. The CDR3 has 13 residues. V shed 7 bases and J 7 bases; nucleotides not matched to a gene: 9. CDR3 loop: CASNNRGIGGYTF. DNA for the CDR3: TGTGCCAGCAATAACAGGGGTATAGGTGGCTACACCTTC.

The chain recombines TRBV28 with TRBJ1-4; 8 nucleotides line up with TRBD1. Per the germline V gene, CDR1 is MDHEN and CDR2 is SYDVKM. The junction had 1 base not matched to a gene; V was cut back by 4 bases and J by 0 bases. The CDR3 runs to 15 residues. The CDR3 here is CASSSGQATNEKLFF. The DNA for the CDR3 is TGTGCCAGCAGTTCGGGACAGGCAACTAATGAAAAACTGTTTTTT.

The V and J genes are TRBV7-8 and TRBJ2-7; the D is unclear. The CDR3 is 11 residues long. Germline lookup yields CDR1 SGHVS and CDR2 FQNEAQ. Trimming took off 5 bases at V and 3 bases at J, with 5 bases between the two ends. CDR3 nucleotides: TGTGCCAGCAGCCCTTACTACGAGCAGTACTTC. Translated: CASSPYYEQYF.

The chain has TRBV7-2 and TRBJ2-7; 15 nucleotides agree with TRBD2. Germline values: CDR1 SGHTA, CDR2 FQGNSA. This CDR3 is built from 17 residues. The V and J ends lost 2 bases and 11 bases, in that order; junction bases with no gene match: 13. The CDR3 region is CASSLSSFGLAGGGKYF. The CDR3 DNA reads TGTGCCAGCAGCTTATCCTCGTTTGGACTAGCGGGAGGGGGGAAGTACTTC. The full variable domain, with the rest looked up from reference TRBV7-2 and TRBJ2-7, is GAGVSQSPSNKVTEKGKDVELRCDPISGHTALYWYRQSLGQGLEFLIYFQGNSAPDKSGLPSDRFSAERTGGSVSTLTIQRTQQEDSAVYLCASSLSSFGLAGGGKYFGPGTRLTVT.

A few counts support this clone. The chain joins TRBV28 to TRBJ1-5, with 8 bases identical to TRBD1. CDR1 and CDR2 from the germline V gene are MDHEN and SYDVKM. The CDR3 covers 16 residues. Losses at the gene ends were 2 bases for V and 4 bases for J; bases not matched to a gene: 7. The DNA of the CDR3 is TGTGCCAGCAGTTTAAGGCCTGGACAGGGAAATCAGCCCCAGCATTTT. It specifies CASSLRPGQGNQPQHF.

The V call is TRBV5-1, the J call TRBJ2-6, with 8 bases aligning to TRBD1. CDR3 length: 17 residues. The ends lost 4 bases at V and 3 bases at J; junction bases unmatched: 9. Germline V gene data show CDR1 as SGHRS and CDR2 as YFSETQ. In DNA, the CDR3 is TGCGCCAGCAGCGCTGCAGGGGGCTCAGGTGGGGCCAACGTCCTGACTTTC. It encodes CASSAAGGSGGANVLTF. Complete variable domain (other parts from reference TRBV5-1 and TRBJ2-6): KAGVTQTPRYLIKTRGQQVTLSCSPISGHRSVSWYQQTPGQGLQFLFEYFSETQRNKGNFPGRFSGRQFSNSRSEMNVSTLELGDSALYLCASSAAGGSGGANVLTFGAGSRLTVL.

The chain has TRBV30 and TRBJ1-5; D gene ambiguous. This CDR3 has 14 amino acids. V lost 0 bases and J 5 bases, leaving 11 bases between the germline ends. The germline V gene encodes CDR1 GTSNPN and CDR2 SVGIG (reference sequence). CDR3: CAWSVRSADQPQHF. The DNA of the CDR3 is TGTGCCTGGAGTGTACGGTCTGCGGATCAGCCCCAGCATTTT.

The chain couples TRBV9 to TRBJ2-7; 11 nucleotides agree with TRBD2. V gave up 4 bases and J gave up 7 bases; unmatched junction bases: 10. The germline CDR1 and CDR2 sequences are SGDLS and YYNGEE. The CDR3 is made up of 15 amino acids. Here the CDR3 DNA reads TGTGCCAGCAGCCCCAGACTAGCGGGGAAGTGGGAGCAGTACTTC. Encoded protein: CASSPRLAGKWEQYF.

J is TRBJ1-1 and V is TRBV6-1; 10 nucleotides match TRBD1. The CDR3 contains 14 residues. Germline V gives CDR1 MNHNS, CDR2 SASEGT. V gave up 10 bases and J gave up 7 bases; unmatched junction bases: 12. CDR3 sequence (DNA): TGTGCCACAAAAATGGACAGGGGGTATGGTGAAGCTTTCTTT. This sequence encodes CATKMDRGYGEAFF.

The chain uses TRBV6-5 and TRBJ2-2; 7 nucleotides line up with TRBD2. J gave up 7 bases and V 6 bases, and 8 bases lay outside the gene matches. The germline gives CDR1 MNHEY, CDR2 SVGAGI. The CDR3 totals 14 residues. CDR3 residues: CASSTSARGGELFF. DNA for the CDR3: TGTGCCAGCAGCACTAGCGCTAGAGGCGGGGAGCTGTTTTTT.

This clone has just a few counts. The rearrangement uses TRBV9 and TRBJ1-4, with D uncertain. CDR3 size: 12 residues. Deletions cut 3 bases from V and 8 bases from J, with 8 bases between. The germline V gene encodes CDR1 SGDLS and CDR2 YYNGEE. CDR3 in amino acids: CASSGGNEKLFF. For the CDR3, the DNA is TGTGCCAGCAGCGGCGGGAACGAAAAACTGTTTTTT.

The chain couples TRBV5-4 to TRBJ2-5, with 7 bases identical to TRBD1. The junction had 6 bases not matched to a gene; V was cut back by 0 bases and J by 7 bases. The CDR3 covers 14 residues. CDR1 is SGHNT and CDR2 is YYREEE in the germline V gene (reference sequence). The CDR3 nucleotides read TGTGCCAGCAGCTTGGAGACGGCAGGGGGGACCCAGTACTTC. Protein sequence: CASSLETAGGTQYF.

The chain recombines TRBV2 with TRBJ1-5; 8 bases line up with TRBD1. CDR1 and CDR2 from the germline V gene are SNHLY and FYNNEI. V dropped 6 bases and J dropped 5; count of bases not matched to a gene: 6. CDR3 length equals 14 residues. CDR3 coding DNA: TGTGCCAGCAGCCTAGACAGGGGTCATCAGCCCCAGCATTTT. It codes for CASSLDRGHQPQHF. Using reference TRBV2 and TRBJ1-5 for the parts outside the CDR3, the full variable domain is EPEVTQTPSHQVTQMGQEVILRCVPISNHLYFYWYRQILGQKVEFLVSFYNNEISEKSEIFDDQFSVERPDGSNFTLKIRSTKLEDSAMYFCASSLDRGHQPQHFGDGTRLSIL.

The chain couples TRBV10-2 to TRBJ2-7; TRBD2 agrees at 11 bases. CDR1 WSHSY and CDR2 SAAADI come from the germline V gene. The CDR3 covers 13 residues. With V trimmed by 6 bases and J by 2 bases, 0 bases remained unmatched. The CDR3 bases are TGCGCCAGCAGACTAGCGGGAGCCTACGAGCAGTACTTC. This translates into CASRLAGAYEQYF.

This clone was recorded a few times. CDR3 sequence reads: CASSPGETQYF. In DNA, the CDR3 is TGTGCCAGCAGCCCGGGGGAGACCCAGTACTTC. The chain has TRBV7-2 and TRBJ2-5, with a possible D match to TRBD2 (5 bases). This CDR3 is built from 11 residues. Germline V gene sequence: CDR1 SGHTA, CDR2 FQGNSA. Trimming shortened V by 5 bases and J by 5 bases, and 6 bases separated the two germline ends.

This clone was counted between two and nine times. DNA of the CDR3: TGCGCCAGCAGCCAAGAAATCACAGGGGGACAGGGCGGCTACACCTTC. It codes for CASSQEITGGQGGYTF. The gene calls are TRBV4-3 and TRBJ1-2, with 9 nucleotides matching TRBD1. This CDR3 comprises 16 residues. Germline-derived CDR1 and CDR2 are LGHNA and YSLEER. V was clipped by 0 bases and J by 8 bases; unmatched bases: 10.

The sample holds a few counts of this clone. The V call is TRBV19, the J call TRBJ1-2; no clear D gene. The V end lost 7 bases, the J end lost 4 bases, and 10 bases lay between the germline ends. Germline lookup yields CDR1 LNHDA and CDR2 SQIVND (reference sequence). The CDR3 is made up of 12 amino acids. CDR3 bases: TGTGCCAGTACACTCGGGAGCTATGGCTACACCTTC. It yields the protein CASTLGSYGYTF.

This clone has just a few counts. The chain joins TRBV6-5 to TRBJ2-6, with a possible D match to TRBD1 (6 bases). CDR1 is MNHEY, CDR2 SVGAGI, per germline. The CDR3 runs to 15 residues. V was shortened by 7 bases and J by 2 bases, with 12 bases between the two germline ends. The CDR3 sequence is CASTYPGAGANVLTF. Written as DNA, the CDR3 is TGTGCCAGCACCTACCCAGGGGCTGGGGCCAACGTCCTGACTTTC.